This TCR beta chain came from a study of cytotoxic CD8 clonotypes in ibrutinib-treated CLL. Looking at the study overall: Sample averages reached around 260,000 productive templates and approximately 93,000 productive rearrangements.

Only in-frame clones appear in the TCRdb table, and some are missing; sequencing was by immunoSEQ multiplex PCR. Of about 180,000 clones listed, 84% are singletons. The V gene's germline CDR1 is GTSNPN and CDR2 SVGIG (reference sequence). Unmatched junction bases numbered 6, after V lost 4 bases and J lost 4 bases. The CDR3 has 14 amino acids. As for this clone: Its antigen is not known.

Overall study results and limits: Ibrutinib response saw clonality rise, and progression saw it return toward baseline. Baseline clonality was higher than in age-matched healthy donors and moved in step with circulating CD8+ T-cell counts.

The TCR was taken from a human donor with chronic lymphocytic leukemia. The V gene is TRBV30, the J gene TRBJ1-3; TRBD1 matches 8 bases. The sample consisted of PBMCs, taken after 24 months of ibrutinib treatment. The CDR3 coding sequence is TGTGCCTGGACCGACAGGGGAACAGGAAACACCATATATTTT. Protein: CAWTDRGTGNTIYF.